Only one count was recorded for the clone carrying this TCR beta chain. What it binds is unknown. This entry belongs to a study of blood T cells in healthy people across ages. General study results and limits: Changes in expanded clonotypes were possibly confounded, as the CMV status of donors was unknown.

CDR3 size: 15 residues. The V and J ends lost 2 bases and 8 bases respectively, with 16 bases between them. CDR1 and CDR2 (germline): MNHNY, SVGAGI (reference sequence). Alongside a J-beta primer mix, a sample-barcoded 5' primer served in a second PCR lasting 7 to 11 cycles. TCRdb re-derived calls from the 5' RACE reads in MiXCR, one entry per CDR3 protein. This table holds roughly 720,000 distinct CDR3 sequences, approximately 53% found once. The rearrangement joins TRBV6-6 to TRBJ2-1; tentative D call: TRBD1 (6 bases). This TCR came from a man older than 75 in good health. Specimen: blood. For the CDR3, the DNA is TGTGCCAGCAGTTACGATCGGGCCGCAGGGGATGAGCAGTTCTTC. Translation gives CASSYDRAAGDEQFF.